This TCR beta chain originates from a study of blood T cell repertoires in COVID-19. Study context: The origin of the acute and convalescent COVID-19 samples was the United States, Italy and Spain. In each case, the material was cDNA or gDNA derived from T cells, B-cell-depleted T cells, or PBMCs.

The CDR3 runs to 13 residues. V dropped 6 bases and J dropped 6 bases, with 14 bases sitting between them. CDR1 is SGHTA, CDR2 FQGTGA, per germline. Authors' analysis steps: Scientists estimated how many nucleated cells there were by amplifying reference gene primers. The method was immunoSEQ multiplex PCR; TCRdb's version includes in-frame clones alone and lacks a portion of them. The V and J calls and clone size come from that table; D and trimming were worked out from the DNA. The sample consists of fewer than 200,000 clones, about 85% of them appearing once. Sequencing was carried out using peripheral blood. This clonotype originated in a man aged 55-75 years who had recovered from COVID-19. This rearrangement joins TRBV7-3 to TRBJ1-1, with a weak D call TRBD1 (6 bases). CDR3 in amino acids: CASRGAGSPEAFF. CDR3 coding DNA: TGTGCCAGCAGGGGGGCGGGTTCCCCTGAAGCTTTCTTT.